One sample yielded the 30 T cell receptor beta chains listed below, sequenced in a study of shared clonotypes between healthy human individuals. Sequencing used immunoSEQ multiplex PCR; TCRdb keeps in-frame clones, though not all of them. The sample shows more than 2 million clones, more than 90% of them seen only once. Sequences were obtained from naive CD4+ T cells sorted from blood. Stated subset: CD45RA+ positively selected. Receptors were obtained from a man aged 18 to 35 in good health.

The chain employs TRBV6-1 and TRBJ2-7; 7 bases agree with TRBD2. The V gene end was trimmed by 5 bases and the J gene end by 5 bases; junction bases not matched to a gene: 9. CDR3 length: 14 amino acids. From germline, CDR1 is MNHNS and CDR2 SASEGT. This chain's CDR3 is CASSPTREVHEQYF. CDR3 DNA: TGTGCCAGCAGTCCAACCCGGGAGGTACACGAGCAGTACTTC.

This chain connects TRBV25-1 to TRBJ1-1; maybe TRBD1 (6 bases). Germline V gene lookup returns CDR1 MGHDK and CDR2 SYGVNS. This CDR3 region has 15 residues. V was clipped by 1 base and J by 4 bases, with 13 bases between them. This chain's CDR3 is CASSEWSGVITEAFF. The CDR3 DNA is TGTGCCAGCAGTGAATGGTCAGGGGTTATCACTGAAGCTTTCTTT.

This clone showed up just once. The V gene is TRBV11-2, the J gene TRBJ1-4, with D possibly matching TRBD1 (6 bases). The V end was cut by 2 bases, the J end by 5 bases, with 9 bases between. This CDR3 has 14 amino acids. Germline assignment: CDR1 SGHAT and CDR2 FQNNGV. In DNA form, the CDR3 reads TGTGCCAGCAGCTTATGGGGGCTAAATGAAAAACTGTTTTTT. Translation gives CASSLWGLNEKLFF.

The genes are TRBV2 and TRBJ2-7; 9 nucleotides agree with TRBD2. V was clipped by 2 bases and J by 5 bases; unmatched bases: 7. CDR1 is SNHLY and CDR2 is FYNNEI in the germline V gene. The CDR3 is 15 residues long. This CDR3 is CASSERLSGRDEQYF. The CDR3 nucleotides are TGTGCCAGCAGTGAAAGGCTTAGCGGGAGAGACGAGCAGTACTTC.

J is TRBJ1-4 and V is TRBV29-1; D ambiguous. Looked up from germline, CDR1 is SQVTM and CDR2 is ANQGSEA. The CDR3 covers 14 residues. Between the trimmed V and J ends, which lost 7 bases and 2 bases, there was a span of 14 bases. The CDR3 spells CSAASGKTNEKLFF. Written as DNA, the CDR3 is TGCAGCGCCGCATCGGGGAAGACTAATGAAAAACTGTTTTTT.

The CDR3 loop is CASSPLAGGTDTQYF. The CDR3 bases are TGTGCCAGCAGCCCGCTAGCGGGGGGCACAGATACGCAGTATTTT. This chain connects TRBV11-2 to TRBJ2-3, with 10 nucleotides matching TRBD2. The CDR3 is 15 residues long. The germline gives CDR1 SGHAT, CDR2 FQNNGV. The trim removed 5 bases at V and 1 base at J, leaving 3 bases unmatched.

V and J are TRBV28 and TRBJ2-3; 13 nucleotides line up with TRBD2. The ends lost 1 base at V and 6 bases at J; junction bases unmatched: 7. The CDR3 spans 17 residues. Germline assignment: CDR1 MDHEN and CDR2 SYDVKM. In DNA, the CDR3 is TGTGCCAGCAGTTTATTACTAGCGGGGGGGCCGGAGGATACGCAGTATTTT. Amino acid sequence: CASSLLLAGGPEDTQYF.

The V gene is TRBV28, the J gene TRBJ2-1; 7 bases align to TRBD1. J was trimmed by 5 bases and V by 5 bases; bases with no gene match: 15. Germline lookup yields CDR1 MDHEN and CDR2 SYDVKM. This CDR3 spans 17 amino acids. The CDR3 here is CASSPQTGSRLHNEQFF. CDR3 in DNA: TGTGCCAGCAGTCCCCAGACAGGGAGTCGCCTACACAATGAGCAGTTCTTC. Complete variable domain (other parts from reference TRBV28 and TRBJ2-1): DVKVTQSSRYLVKRTGEKVFLECVQDMDHENMFWYRQDPGLGLRLIYFSYDVKMKEKGDIPEGYSVSREKKERFSLILESASTNQTSMYLCASSPQTGSRLHNEQFFGPGTRLTVL.

The J gene is TRBJ2-7, the V gene TRBV7-9, with D perhaps TRBD1 (6 bases). The germline V and J ends were trimmed by 2 bases and 6 bases, with 14 bases remaining between them. Germline CDR1 reads SEHNR; CDR2 reads FQNEAQ (reference sequence). This CDR3 has 14 amino acids. The CDR3 nucleotides are TGTGCCAGCAGCTTAACGCCCCGGACAGCCGAGCAGTACTTC. Translation gives CASSLTPRTAEQYF.

J is TRBJ1-3 and V is TRBV2; no firm D call. The CDR3 spans 17 residues. Germline-derived CDR1 and CDR2 are SNHLY and FYNNEI. V lost 5 bases and J 0 bases, leaving 17 bases between the germline ends. This chain's CDR3 is CASSSRPMTSSGNTIYF. CDR3 coding DNA: TGTGCCAGCAGTTCGCGCCCCATGACAAGCTCTGGAAACACCATATATTTT.

V gene TRBV10-1 combines with J gene TRBJ2-2; D is unclear. The CDR3 is 14 residues long. V lost 5 bases and J 0 bases, leaving 7 bases between the germline ends. Germline values: CDR1 WNHNN, CDR2 SYGVQD (reference sequence). The CDR3: CASSLDPNTGELFF. As DNA, the CDR3 is TGCGCCAGCAGTCTTGATCCGAACACCGGGGAGCTGTTTTTT.

V is TRBV7-2 and J is TRBJ1-5; D not certain. Germline CDR1 SGHTA, CDR2 FQGNSA. Trimming shortened V by 5 bases and J by 4 bases, and 15 bases separated the two germline ends. The CDR3 length is 15 residues. The CDR3, as DNA: TGTGCCAGCAGCCCCCCCCCTTTTGGGAATCAGCCCCAGCATTTT. Translating gives CASSPPPFGNQPQHF.

This clone has just a few counts. This chain joins TRBV20-1 and TRBJ2-3; D remains ambiguous. The CDR3 is made up of 11 amino acids. Germline CDR1 and CDR2: DFQATT and SNEGSKA (reference sequence). V shed 5 bases and J shed 4 bases, with 7 bases lying between them. CDR3 in DNA: TGCAGTGCTGCCCAACCAGATACGCAGTATTTT. Its translation is CSAAQPDTQYF.

This clone was counted a single time. The chain carries TRBV9 and TRBJ1-6; D gene ambiguous. With 1 base removed from V and 10 bases from J, the gap between germline ends came to 12 bases. The CDR3 is made up of 14 amino acids. Looked up from germline, CDR1 is SGDLS and CDR2 is YYNGEE. The CDR3 DNA follows: TGTGCCAGCAGCGTACTCGGCGAAGGATCACCCCTCCACTTT. Its protein is CASSVLGEGSPLHF.

This clone has only one observation. The J gene is TRBJ1-6, the V gene TRBV27, with 7 positions matching TRBD1. CDR1 MNHEY and CDR2 SMNVEV come from the germline V gene (reference sequence). The CDR3 consists of 15 residues. Trimming took 2 bases from V and 10 from J; bases not matched to a gene: 8. DNA of the CDR3: TGTGCCAGCAGTTTAGGGACAGCTGGTGGGTCACCCCTCCACTTT. It encodes CASSLGTAGGSPLHF.

The chain joins TRBV27 to TRBJ2-1; a possible D gene is TRBD2 (5 bases). CDR1 MNHEY and CDR2 SMNVEV come from the germline V gene (reference sequence). The CDR3 covers 15 residues. The V end was cut by 0 bases, the J end by 8 bases, with 14 bases between. The DNA of the CDR3 is TGTGCCAGCAGTTTATCGCCCTATCCGAGGGATGAGCAGTTCTTC. This codes for CASSLSPYPRDEQFF.

The chain joins TRBV5-6 to TRBJ1-2; D is perhaps TRBD1 (6 bases). V was shortened by 9 bases and J by 7 bases, with 13 bases between the two germline ends. The germline gives CDR1 SGHDT, CDR2 YYEEEE. The CDR3 has 11 residues. CDR3 in DNA: TGTGCCACCCGAGGGGGAGGTGGCTACACCTTC. As protein: CATRGGGGYTF. Combining the CDR3 with reference TRBV5-6 and TRBJ1-2 gives the whole variable domain DAGVTQSPTHLIKTRGQQVTLRCSPKSGHDTVSWYQQALGQGPQFIFQYYEEEERQRGNFPDRFSGHQFPNYSSELNVNALLLGDSALYLCATRGGGGYTFGSGTRLTVV.

The table lists this clone with a count of one. This chain joins TRBV4-3 and TRBJ2-7; maybe TRBD1 (5 bases). CDR1 and CDR2 from the germline V gene are LGHNA and YSLEER. The CDR3 contains 14 residues. V lost 1 base and J 2 bases, leaving 9 bases between the germline ends. Here the CDR3 DNA reads TGCGCCAGCAGCCAAGCCCCAGGGACCTACGAGCAGTACTTC. Its translation: CASSQAPGTYEQYF.

This chain's CDR3 is CASSLTTGGNYEQYF. The CDR3 DNA sequence: TGCGCCAGCAGCTTAACCACAGGGGGTAACTACGAGCAGTACTTC. The V call is TRBV5-1, the J call TRBJ2-7, with 8 bases lining up with TRBD1. With 2 bases clipped from V and 3 bases from J, the junction kept 7 bases outside the gene matches. The CDR3 covers 15 residues. The germline V gene encodes CDR1 SGHRS and CDR2 YFSETQ.

This chain joins TRBV7-2 and TRBJ2-3; possible D gene TRBD2, 7 bases. CDR1 SGHTA and CDR2 FQGNSA come from the germline V gene. Between the trimmed V and J ends, which lost 0 bases and 1 base, there was a span of 20 bases. The CDR3 length is 19 residues. The DNA for the CDR3 is TGTGCCAGCAGCTTAGCCCCAGGGGAGGGGCGCGGGGGCACAGATACGCAGTATTTT. It yields the protein CASSLAPGEGRGGTDTQYF.

V gene TRBV30 combines with J gene TRBJ2-7; D gene uncertain. CDR1 and CDR2 (germline): GTSNPN, SVGIG (reference sequence). With 0 bases removed from V and 3 bases from J, the gap between germline ends came to 15 bases. The CDR3 runs to 15 residues. The CDR3 here is CAWSVRLGQVYEQYF. Written as DNA, the CDR3 is TGTGCCTGGAGTGTACGGCTAGGTCAGGTCTACGAGCAGTACTTC.

V gene TRBV5-4 combines with J gene TRBJ2-7; possibly TRBD1 for D (5 bases). V was clipped by 3 bases and J by 1 base, with 11 bases between them. There are 14 residues in the CDR3. Germline CDR1 is SGHNT and CDR2 is YYREEE (reference sequence). The CDR3 nucleotides read TGTGCCAGCAGCTCCCAAGGGGTTTCCTACGAGCAGTACTTC. Protein: CASSSQGVSYEQYF.

The J gene is TRBJ2-1, the V gene TRBV2, with 9 positions matching TRBD1. The length of the CDR3 is 13 residues. V lost 4 bases and J lost 7; bases outside the gene matches: 2. In germline, CDR1 is SNHLY, CDR2 FYNNEI. The CDR3 sequence is CASSGTGVNEQFF. CDR3 DNA sequence: TGTGCCAGCAGTGGGACAGGGGTGAATGAGCAGTTCTTC.

The V call is TRBV5-1, the J call TRBJ2-5, with TRBD1 matching 8 bases. The CDR3 length is 14 residues. Per the germline V gene, CDR1 is SGHRS and CDR2 is YFSETQ. V shed 2 bases, J shed 3 bases, and the junction held 3 bases outside the gene matches. This CDR3 is CASSFAGGEETQYF. CDR3 DNA: TGCGCCAGCAGCTTTGCAGGGGGCGAAGAGACCCAGTACTTC.

The genes are TRBV30 and TRBJ2-5; 12 nucleotides line up with TRBD2. Germline-derived CDR1 and CDR2 are GTSNPN and SVGIG (reference sequence). V dropped 8 bases and J dropped 0; count of bases not matched to a gene: 10. The CDR3 runs 16 residues. Here the CDR3 reads CAATHGLAGYQETQYF. In nucleotides, the CDR3 is TGTGCCGCAACTCACGGACTAGCGGGGTACCAAGAGACCCAGTACTTC.

The J gene is TRBJ2-3, the V gene TRBV6-6; D possibly corresponds to TRBD1 (6 bases). Germline V gene lookup returns CDR1 MNHNY and CDR2 SVGAGI (reference sequence). This CDR3 region has 10 residues. DNA for the CDR3: TGTGCTGCGAGGGGGGATACGCAGTATTTT. Its protein is CAARGDTQYF.

The rearrangement links TRBV10-1 to TRBJ2-7; possibly TRBD1 for D (6 bases). V lost 2 bases and J lost 4, with 12 bases in between. The CDR3 loop spans 14 amino acids. Germline V gene lookup returns CDR1 WNHNN and CDR2 SYGVQD (reference sequence). CDR3 in amino acids: CASSELRQGYEQYF. For the CDR3, the DNA is TGCGCCAGCAGTGAGCTAAGGCAGGGGTACGAGCAGTACTTC.

This clone appeared a single time. The chain is built from TRBV5-1 and TRBJ2-1; 12 positions match TRBD2. The CDR3 is 16 amino acids. The V gene end was trimmed by 0 bases and the J gene end by 6 bases; junction bases not matched to a gene: 4. The germline CDR1 and CDR2 sequences are SGHRS and YFSETQ. CDR3 region: CASSLVGTSGFNEQFF. DNA of the CDR3: TGCGCCAGCAGCTTGGTCGGGACTAGCGGGTTCAATGAGCAGTTCTTC.

This sequence joins TRBV28 and TRBJ1-4, with D possibly matching TRBD1 (6 bases). Trimming shortened V by 5 bases and J by 5 bases, and 9 bases separated the two germline ends. This CDR3 has 13 amino acids. Germline CDR1 MDHEN, CDR2 SYDVKM. CDR3 bases: TGTGCCAGCAGTCGGGGGCCCAATGAAAAACTGTTTTTT. It yields the protein CASSRGPNEKLFF.

The chain combines TRBV12-5 with TRBJ1-2; no firm D call. This CDR3 contains 14 residues. V was clipped by 5 bases and J by 7 bases, with 17 bases between them. Germline CDR1 LGHNT, CDR2 FRNRAP. CDR3 in amino acids: CASGLDGMTSGYTF. CDR3 in DNA: TGTGCTAGTGGTCTCGACGGGATGACTAGTGGCTACACCTTC.